A selection of T cell receptor beta chains follows, all from one sample in a study of control samples from healthy donors and cancer patients. Libraries were prepared by immunoSEQ multiplex PCR; TCRdb keeps only in-frame clonotypes and omits some of them. The sample lists around 100,000 clones; around 92% were seen once. The sample was blood. These receptor sequences come from a woman aged 18-29 years in good health. Both conserved end residues are part of each CDR3. Only some rows state a clone size, as once, few, many or a class for expanded clones.

clone size	V gene	J gene	CDR3 protein
NA	TRBV19	TRBJ2-3	CASSILGADTQYF
NA	TRBV24-1	TRBJ2-3	CATSDEGLQFTDTQYF
NA	TRBV6-1	TRBJ1-3	CASSDGTNSGNTIYF
NA	TRBV6-2/TRBV6-3	TRBJ2-1	CATSPGLGGHEQFF
NA	TRBV3-1/TRBV3-2	TRBJ1-3	CASSQPTGSLNTIYF
NA	TRBV7-6	TRBJ2-1	CASSRSGEGYNEQFF
NA	TRBV18	TRBJ2-7	CASLGGSYEQYF
NA	TRBV29-1	TRBJ2-7	CSVPGRQGYEQYF
NA	TRBV3-1/TRBV3-2	TRBJ1-4	CASSQLGMANEKLFF
NA	TRBV19	TRBJ2-2	CASSEALNTGELFF
NA	TRBV12-3/TRBV12-4	TRBJ1-2	CASRGQGRNGYTF
once	TRBV24-1	TRBJ2-4	CATSDNKGQGAFGIQYF
NA	TRBV19	TRBJ1-1	CASSITGARSAFF
NA	TRBV11-2	TRBJ1-2	CASSLWTEINYGYTF
NA	TRBV27	TRBJ1-1	CASSTGKDTEAFF
NA	TRBV9	TRBJ2-5	CASSVGGTQETQYF
NA	TRBV6-5	TRBJ1-2	CASRRQGAQGYTF
NA	TRBV4-1	TRBJ2-1	CASSFSGRVVDEQFF